Listed here are 9 T cell receptor beta chains from one sample, sequenced in a study of PD-1 blockade in classical Hodgkin lymphoma. Generated by immunoSEQ multiplex PCR, the TCRdb table keeps only in-frame clones and is missing some. The table has about 150,000 clones, approximately 81% seen once. Every patient was affected by relapse after autologous stem cell transplantation, while exposure to brentuximab vedotin was not uniform. The starting material was peripheral blood mononuclear cells (PBMCs), obtained before the second cycle of nivolumab. These receptors all stem from a human donor with classical Hodgkin lymphoma.

This clone has at least ten counts. This chain connects TRBV4-2 to TRBJ2-7; TRBD1 aligns across 7 bases. With 1 base clipped from V and 1 base from J, the junction kept 10 bases outside the gene matches. The CDR3 has 17 amino acids. The germline CDR1 and CDR2 sequences are LGHNA and YNFKEQ. CDR3 DNA: TGTGCCAGCAGCCAAGCATGGCTCCAGGGGGTTTCCTACGAGCAGTACTTC. Translated: CASSQAWLQGVSYEQYF.

The chain employs TRBV6-6 and TRBJ2-3; D remains unclear. CDR1 MNHNY and CDR2 SVGAGI come from the germline V gene (reference sequence). Trimming stripped 1 base from V and 0 bases from J, with 2 bases between. The CDR3 is 13 amino acids. CDR3 in amino acids: CASSYYSTDTQYF. Written as DNA, the CDR3 is TGTGCCAGCAGTTACTACAGCACAGATACGCAGTATTTT.

This clone was counted only a few times. The chain employs TRBV5-4 and TRBJ1-2; perhaps TRBD1 as D (5 bases). The CDR3 totals 15 residues. V lost 1 base and J 2 bases, leaving 12 bases between the germline ends. Germline V gene data show CDR1 as SGHNT and CDR2 as YYREEE (reference sequence). This chain's CDR3 is CASSLFGRENYGYTF. For the CDR3, the DNA is TGTGCCAGCAGCTTGTTTGGCAGGGAGAACTATGGCTACACCTTC.

This chain joins TRBV6-1 and TRBJ2-2; TRBD2 might be the D (5 bases). The CDR3 totals 14 residues. CDR1 MNHNS and CDR2 SASEGT come from the germline V gene. CDR3 loop: CGGQPNANTGELFF. The CDR3 coding sequence is TGTGGCGGGCAGCCTAACGCGAACACCGGGGAGCTGTTTTTT.

The gene calls are TRBV7-3 and TRBJ1-4; 8 positions match TRBD1. Germline CDR1 reads SGHTA; CDR2 reads FQGTGA. The CDR3 loop spans 14 amino acids. V gave up 2 bases and J gave up 9 bases; unmatched junction bases: 5. The CDR3 DNA is TGTGCCAGCAGCTTATCAGGGGGCAGGCAAAAACTGTTTTTT. Protein sequence: CASSLSGGRQKLFF.

A single count supports this clone. This chain joins TRBV6-1 and TRBJ1-5; 9 bases fit TRBD1. The J segment lost 6 bases and the V segment lost 7 bases, leaving 10 bases of the junction unmatched. The CDR3 has 15 amino acids. Germline CDR1 is MNHNS and CDR2 is SASEGT. In nucleotides, the CDR3 is TGTGCCAGCATTGGATTATTGACAGGGGGTCAGCCCCAGCATTTT. Translation gives CASIGLLTGGQPQHF.

The sample holds a few counts of this clone. V and J are TRBV27 and TRBJ1-5; D uncertain. Between the trimmed V and J ends, which lost 3 bases and 4 bases, there was a span of 7 bases. This CDR3 has 13 amino acids. Germline V gene lookup returns CDR1 MNHEY and CDR2 SMNVEV (reference sequence). The CDR3 DNA reads TGTGCCAGCAGTTTGACATGGAATCAGCCCCAGCATTTT. As protein: CASSLTWNQPQHF.

The chain recombines TRBV4-1 with TRBJ2-1, with 10 bases that match TRBD2. This CDR3 is built from 18 residues. The ends lost 0 bases at V and 8 bases at J; junction bases unmatched: 13. Germline V lookup: CDR1 MGHRA, CDR2 YSYEKL. For the CDR3, the DNA is TGCGCCAGCAGCCAAGAACTCTCATCACTAGCGGGAAGGGATGAGCAGTTCTTC. Its protein is CASSQELSSLAGRDEQFF.

The J gene is TRBJ1-1, the V gene TRBV7-3; D might be TRBD1 (5 bases). Germline loops: CDR1 SGHTA, CDR2 FQGTGA. Trimming removed 1 base at V and 0 bases at J, with 9 bases between. This CDR3 is built from 15 residues. The DNA for the CDR3 is TGTGCCAGCAGCTTAATGGCAGGGCTGAACACTGAAGCTTTCTTT. This sequence encodes CASSLMAGLNTEAFF.